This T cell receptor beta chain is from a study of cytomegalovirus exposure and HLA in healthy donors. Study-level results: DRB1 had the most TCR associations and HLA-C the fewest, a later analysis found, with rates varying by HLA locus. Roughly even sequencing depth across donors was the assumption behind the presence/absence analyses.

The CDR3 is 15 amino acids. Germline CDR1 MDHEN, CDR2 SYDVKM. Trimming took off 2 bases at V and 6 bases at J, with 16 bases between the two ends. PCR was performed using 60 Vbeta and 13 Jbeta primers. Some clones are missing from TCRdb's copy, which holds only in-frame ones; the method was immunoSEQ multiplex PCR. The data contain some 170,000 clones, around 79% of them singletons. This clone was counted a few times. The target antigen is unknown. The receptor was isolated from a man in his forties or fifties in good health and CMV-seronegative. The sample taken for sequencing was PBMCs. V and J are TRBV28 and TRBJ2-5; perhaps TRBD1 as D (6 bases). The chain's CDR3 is CASSLMGARSKTQYF. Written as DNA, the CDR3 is TGTGCCAGCAGTTTAATGGGGGCACGCTCGAAGACCCAGTACTTC.